This TCR beta chain was recorded in a study of blood T cell repertoires in COVID-19 (dated by TCRdb to between 2020 and 2021). At the level of the whole study: Collaborator samples came from the United States, Italy and Spain and covered acute and convalescent phases of COVID-19. The material from the prospective study consisted of cDNA or gDNA derived from T cells, B-cell-depleted T cells, or PBMCs. Subjects who had been exposed to COVID-19, were actively infected with it, or had recovered from it provided the deeply sampled blood TCRbeta repertoires that made up the dataset. The repertoires were released in a freely available public database meant as a resource for research on the immune response to SARS-CoV-2. Samples came from the ongoing ImmuneRACE study (first 160 participants) plus 1,254 subjects from 6 global collaborators. Nearly every sample came with metadata listing a de-identified subject ID, COVID-19 status, age in years and sex. Where HLA class I and class II types were available, the types were taken from metadata supplied by the sample provider, not from assay-based typing. The study at large found these results: The quantity of clinical and demographic metadata differed by source and by participant and was supplied without curation.

CDR1 and CDR2 were assigned from the germline V gene as SGHTA and FQGTGA. The CDR3 spans 15 residues, from the cysteine through the phenylalanine. Only the CDR3 region is kept as DNA, spanning 45 bases read in frame from base 1. Between the V and J ends, shortened by 2 bases and 2 bases respectively, the junction contains 11 bases. Each collaborating institution followed its own protocols to collect whole blood in K2EDTA tubes. Collaborator samples were shipped for TCRbeta analysis as frozen whole blood, isolated PBMCs, or DNA extracted from either sample type. The immunoSEQ Assay, a bias-controlled multiplex PCR, was used to amplify TCRbeta CDR3 regions from genomic DNA. The authors' pipeline ran thus. Nucleated cell counts per sample were estimated from amplification of reference gene primers within the assay. Sequence reads were collapsed and filtered to measure the absolute abundance of every unique TCRbeta CDR3 rearrangement. For each sample, productive Simpson clonality was calculated by taking the square root of Simpson's diversity index across productive rearrangements. TCRdb provides this immuneACCESS table in a form limited to in-frame rearrangements. Some clones are lacking; in checked studies, under half of them reflect an unresolved V gene, and why the rest are absent is not known. V and J calls and clone size are copied from that table; D and trimming were computed from the DNA. The sample table holds roughly 230,000 clones, of which 83% were seen once. In total, the top ten clones hold around 7.2% of the sample.

For this clone: This receptor's antigen is unknown. Base qualities were left out, and no much larger clone turns up one base away.

The rearranged segments are TRBV7-3 and TRBJ2-3; TRBD1 is perhaps the D gene, given 6 matching bases. The TCR comes from a woman in her forties or fifties with acute or convalescent COVID-19. Sequenced: peripheral blood. The CDR3 sequence is CASSLGGSITDTQYF. The DNA sequence is TGTGCCAGCAGCTTAGGGGGCTCGATCACAGATACGCAGTATTTT.